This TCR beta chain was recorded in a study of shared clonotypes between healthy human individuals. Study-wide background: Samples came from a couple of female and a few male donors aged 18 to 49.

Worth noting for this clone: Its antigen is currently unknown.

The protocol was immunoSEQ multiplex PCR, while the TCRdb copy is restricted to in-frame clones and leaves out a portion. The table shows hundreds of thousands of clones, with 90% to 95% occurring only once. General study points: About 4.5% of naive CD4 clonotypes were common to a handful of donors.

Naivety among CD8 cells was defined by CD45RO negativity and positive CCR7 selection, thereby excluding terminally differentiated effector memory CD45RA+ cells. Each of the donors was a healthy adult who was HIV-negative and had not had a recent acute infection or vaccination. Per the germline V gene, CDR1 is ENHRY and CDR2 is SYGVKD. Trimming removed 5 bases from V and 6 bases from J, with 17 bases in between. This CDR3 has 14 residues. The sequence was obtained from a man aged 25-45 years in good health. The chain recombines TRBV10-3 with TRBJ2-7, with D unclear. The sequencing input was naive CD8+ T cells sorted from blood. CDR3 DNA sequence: TGTGCCATCAGTCAGACTGAAAGACCCCTCGAGCAGTACTTC. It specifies CAISQTERPLEQYF.